These 30 T cell receptor beta chains share one sample of origin, sequenced in a study of regulatory T cells in long-lasting Graves disease. Time point defined: persistent/refractory GD, antithyroid drugs over 5 years with positive TRAb. From PBMCs, RNA was extracted and then used to make the TCR library. Arm-PCR of CDR3 regions with iRepertoire HTBI primers generated TCR beta libraries. TCRdb re-called the multiplex PCR reads through MiXCR, storing one row per CDR3 protein. The sample has a few hundred thousand distinct CDR3 sequences; about 25% are singletons. The sequencing used peripheral blood mononuclear cells (PBMCs), collected when the disease was refractory, from a patient treated with antithyroid drugs. The receptors derive from a female donor with Graves disease.

This clonotype was found many times. This sequence joins TRBV7-6 and TRBJ1-2; D gene uncertain. CDR1 is SGHVS and CDR2 is FNYEAQ in the germline V gene. The CDR3 consists of 16 residues. Trimming removed 5 bases from V and 0 bases from J, with 16 bases in between. The CDR3 sequence: CASSLDPGLANYGYTF. CDR3 nucleotide sequence: TGTGCCAGCAGCCTTGATCCGGGCCTGGCTAACTATGGCTACACCTTC.

This clonotype was detected many times. The genes are TRBV20-1 and TRBJ2-7; D is uncertain. Trimming pared 2 bases from V and 6 bases from J, leaving 8 bases between. The CDR3 contains 11 residues. Germline loops: CDR1 DFQATT, CDR2 SNEGSKA (reference sequence). The CDR3 nucleotides read TGCAGTGCTAGACCTGGTCGCGAGCAGTACTTC. As protein: CSARPGREQYF.

This clonotype was detected only a few times. The chain carries TRBV7-2 and TRBJ2-5; 7 bases fit TRBD2. Trimming at V came to 1 base and at J to 4 bases, leaving 3 bases not matched to a gene. The CDR3 runs to 14 residues. CDR1 SGHTA and CDR2 FQGNSA come from the germline V gene. This chain's CDR3 is CASSLGREAETQYF. The CDR3 nucleotides are TGTGCCAGCAGCTTAGGTCGGGAGGCAGAGACCCAGTACTTC. The whole variable domain, filled in from reference TRBV7-2 and TRBJ2-5, reads GAGVSQSPSNKVTEKGKDVELRCDPISGHTALYWYRQSLGQGLEFLIYFQGNSAPDKSGLPSDRFSAERTGGSVSTLTIQRTQQEDSAVYLCASSLGREAETQYFGPGTRLLVL.

This chain connects TRBV10-3 to TRBJ1-6, with D possibly matching TRBD1 (5 bases). This CDR3 comprises 13 residues. The V gene's germline CDR1 is ENHRY and CDR2 SYGVKD. Trimming left V 4 bases short and J 7 bases short, with 8 bases between. The DNA for the CDR3 is TGTGCCATCAGTGTAGAGGGGAATTCACCCCTCCACTTT. Amino acids: CAISVEGNSPLHF.

The V gene is TRBV30, the J gene TRBJ2-7; D remains unclear. Per the germline V gene, CDR1 is GTSNPN and CDR2 is SVGIG (reference sequence). With 0 bases removed from V and 4 bases from J, the gap between germline ends came to 7 bases. The CDR3 length is 12 residues. CDR3 sequence reads: CAWSVLSYEQYF. In DNA form, the CDR3 reads TGTGCCTGGAGTGTACTGTCTTACGAGCAGTACTTC. The full variable domain, in which reference TRBV30 and TRBJ2-7 provide the parts outside the CDR3, is SQTIHQWPATLVQPVGSPLSLECTVEGTSNPNLYWYRQAAGRGLQLLFYSVGIGQISSEVPQNLSASRPQDRQFILSSKKLLLSDSGFYLCAWSVLSYEQYFGPGTRLTVT.

This clonotype showed up many times. The V gene is TRBV28, the J gene TRBJ1-5; 9 bases agree with TRBD1. The V segment lost 2 bases and the J segment 4 bases; nucleotides outside the gene matches: 6. CDR1 is MDHEN and CDR2 is SYDVKM in the germline V gene. The CDR3 sequence is 16 residues long. CDR3 amino acids: CASSLGTGTKNQPQHF. The CDR3 coding sequence is TGTGCCAGCAGTTTAGGGACAGGGACCAAAAATCAGCCCCAGCATTTT. The entire variable domain, with the rest obtained from reference TRBV28 and TRBJ1-5, is as follows: DVKVTQSSRYLVKRTGEKVFLECVQDMDHENMFWYRQDPGLGLRLIYFSYDVKMKEKGDIPEGYSVSREKKERFSLILESASTNQTSMYLCASSLGTGTKNQPQHFGDGTRLSIL.

The genes are TRBV11-2 and TRBJ1-2; D remains ambiguous. Looked up from germline, CDR1 is SGHAT and CDR2 is FQNNGV. V lost 1 base and J 1 base, leaving 13 bases between the germline ends. The CDR3 covers 16 residues. CDR3 sequence: CASSLVGGQSNYGYTF. The CDR3 nucleotides read TGTGCCAGCAGCTTAGTAGGTGGGCAGAGTAACTATGGCTACACCTTC.

Only a few counts were recorded for this clonotype. J is TRBJ2-7 and V is TRBV30, with a possible D match to TRBD2 (5 bases). Deletions cut 0 bases from V and 5 bases from J, with 11 bases between. In germline, CDR1 is GTSNPN, CDR2 SVGIG (reference sequence). CDR3 size: 13 residues. The DNA of the CDR3 is TGTGCCTGGAGTGTAGCGGACCCCCACGAGCAGTACTTC. Its translation: CAWSVADPHEQYF.

This clonotype came up many times. This chain links TRBV2 with TRBJ2-5; no reliable D call. The CDR3 loop spans 11 amino acids. Trimming pared 3 bases from V and 7 bases from J, leaving 6 bases between. The V gene's germline CDR1 is SNHLY and CDR2 FYNNEI. Here the CDR3 DNA reads TGTGCCAGCAGTGATCAGTGGACCCAGTACTTC. Its protein product is CASSDQWTQYF.

This clonotype was found many times. The chain links TRBV2 to TRBJ2-7; D remains unclear. Per the germline V gene, CDR1 is SNHLY and CDR2 is FYNNEI. Trimming took 6 bases from V and 4 from J, leaving 4 bases between them. The CDR3 consists of 10 residues. The DNA for the CDR3 is TGTGCCAGCAGGGGATACGAGCAGTACTTC. Translated, it gives CASRGYEQYF. Complete variable domain (other parts from reference TRBV2 and TRBJ2-7): EPEVTQTPSHQVTQMGQEVILRCVPISNHLYFYWYRQILGQKVEFLVSFYNNEISEKSEIFDDQFSVERPDGSNFTLKIRSTKLEDSAMYFCASRGYEQYFGPGTRLTVT.

In the case of this clonotype: A single base separates this from a much larger clone, so it may be a read error. V usage is TRBV2 and J usage is TRBJ1-2, with D possibly matching TRBD1 (5 bases). Trimming took 4 bases from V and 4 from J, leaving 16 bases between them. The CDR3 spans 15 residues. Germline-derived CDR1 and CDR2 are SNHLY and FYNNEI. CDR3 coding DNA: TGTGCCAGCAGTGGACTCAGTAGGGACTCCTATGGCTACACCTTC. Its protein product is CASSGLSRDSYGYTF.

This clonotype has only a few counts. V gene TRBV20-1 combines with J gene TRBJ2-2; D possibly corresponds to TRBD2 (5 bases). Trimming cost V 3 bases and J 6 bases, with 8 bases left between them. The CDR3 length is 12 residues. Germline-derived CDR1 and CDR2 are DFQATT and SNEGSKA (reference sequence). CDR3 in amino acids: CSASGVPGELFF. The CDR3 DNA follows: TGCAGTGCTAGCGGGGTCCCCGGGGAGCTGTTTTTT.

V and J are TRBV7-9 and TRBJ2-7; the D is unclear. Germline V lookup: CDR1 SEHNR, CDR2 FQNEAQ (reference sequence). Trimming cost V 5 bases and J 5 bases, with 13 bases left between them. This CDR3 has 13 residues. The CDR3 spells CASSRTGPDEQYF. The CDR3 DNA follows: TGTGCCAGCAGCCGAACGGGTCCAGACGAGCAGTACTTC.

Only a few counts were recorded for this clonotype. The J gene is TRBJ2-2, the V gene TRBV7-2; D call uncertain. The CDR3 is 14 amino acids. Germline assignment: CDR1 SGHTA and CDR2 FQGNSA. V dropped 1 base and J dropped 3 bases, with 6 bases sitting between them. The DNA of the CDR3 is TGTGCCAGCAGCTTAGTACCGTACACCGGGGAGCTGTTTTTT. It is translated as CASSLVPYTGELFF.

Turning to this clonotype: Just one base apart from a much larger clone, this may be a read error. The V and J genes are TRBV6-2 or TRBV6-3 and TRBJ2-4; 7 bases fit TRBD2. CDR1 MNHEY and CDR2 SVGEGT come from the germline V gene. J gave up 8 bases and V 6 bases, and 7 bases lay outside the gene matches. CDR3 length equals 13 residues. CDR3 sequence: CASSRGGLYIQYF. The CDR3 DNA sequence: TGTGCCAGCAGCCGGGGAGGGTTGTACATTCAGTACTTC.

A remark on this clonotype: A read error may produce the germline difference seen at one junction end. This chain joins TRBV20-1 and TRBJ2-7, with TRBD2 matching 9 bases. Germline V gives CDR1 DFQATT, CDR2 SNEGSKA (reference sequence). This CDR3 region has 17 residues. The CDR3 nucleotides are TGCAGTGCGAGAGGCGGTTTGGGGCGGGAGGGGGCCTACGAGCAGTACTTC. Its protein product is CSARGGLGREGAYEQYF.

This clonotype was counted only a few times. The V gene is TRBV24-1, the J gene TRBJ2-2, with TRBD2 as a possible D gene (5 bases). Trimming shortened V by 5 bases and J by 3 bases, and 15 bases separated the two germline ends. This CDR3 is 16 amino acids long. Germline V lookup: CDR1 KGHDR, CDR2 SFDVKD. Written as DNA, the CDR3 is TGTGCCACCAGTGGTTCCTCTTGGGGAGACACCGGGGAGCTGTTTTTT. It translates to CATSGSSWGDTGELFF.

V usage is TRBV19 and J usage is TRBJ2-2; 8 bases are a match to TRBD1. Germline V gives CDR1 LNHDA, CDR2 SQIVND (reference sequence). V shed 4 bases and J 4 bases; nucleotides not matched to a gene: 8. The CDR3 runs 16 residues. This CDR3 reads CASSTGQGWGTGELFF. As DNA, the CDR3 is TGTGCCAGTAGTACCGGACAGGGTTGGGGCACCGGGGAGCTGTTTTTT.

This clonotype was counted a few times. J is TRBJ1-6 and V is TRBV19; 8 positions agree with TRBD1. Losses at the gene ends were 10 bases for V and 7 bases for J; bases not matched to a gene: 9. CDR3 length: 14 residues. Germline lookup yields CDR1 LNHDA and CDR2 SQIVND (reference sequence). The CDR3 region has the DNA TGTGCCACAAGACGACAGGGGACAAATTCACCCCTCCACTTT. This codes for CATRRQGTNSPLHF.

A few counts support this clonotype. The chain links TRBV30 to TRBJ2-7; perhaps TRBD2 as D (5 bases). The V end was cut by 2 bases, the J end by 1 base, with 15 bases between. The CDR3 consists of 15 residues. Germline V gene data show CDR1 as GTSNPN and CDR2 as SVGIG (reference sequence). CDR3 nucleotides: TGTGCCTGGAGTATAACGAAGGACTTTTCCTACGAGCAGTACTTC. Translated, it gives CAWSITKDFSYEQYF.

This clonotype was seen only a few times. This rearrangement joins TRBV18 to TRBJ2-7; D is unclear. In germline, CDR1 is KGHSH, CDR2 LQKENI. The CDR3 has 14 residues. V lost 4 bases to trimming and J lost 2 bases, with 12 bases between them. The CDR3 spells CASSLFPPPYEQYF. Written as DNA, the CDR3 is TGTGCCAGCTCACTTTTTCCTCCCCCCTACGAGCAGTACTTC.

This clonotype was observed at least ten times. The rearrangement uses TRBV2 and TRBJ1-5; D ambiguous. Germline assignment: CDR1 SNHLY and CDR2 FYNNEI. This CDR3 has 14 amino acids. Trimming took 6 bases from V and 2 from J, leaving 11 bases between them. The DNA of the CDR3 is TGTGCCAGCAGACTGACCGGGGGCAATCAGCCCCAGCATTTT. Its protein product is CASRLTGGNQPQHF.

The genes are TRBV6-1 and TRBJ2-7; D is perhaps TRBD1 (6 bases). Trimming shortened V by 5 bases and J by 5 bases, and 16 bases separated the two germline ends. The CDR3 covers 14 residues. The germline gives CDR1 MNHNS, CDR2 SASEGT. CDR3 region: CASSLGHRSNEQYF. The CDR3 coding sequence is TGTGCCAGCAGTCTGGGACACCGGTCGAACGAGCAGTACTTC.

Ten or more counts support this clonotype. This chain uses TRBV7-2 with TRBJ2-7, with D perhaps TRBD2 (5 bases). V was clipped by 6 bases and J by 0 bases, with 12 bases between them. There are 14 residues in the CDR3. The germline V gene has CDR1 SGHTA and CDR2 FQGNSA. The CDR3 DNA is TGTGCCAGCAGTTTACGTCGGGGCTCCTACGAGCAGTACTTC. Translation gives CASSLRRGSYEQYF.

This clonotype was detected only a few times. This chain uses TRBV28 with TRBJ1-5, with a tentative D call TRBD1 (5 bases). CDR3 length: 16 amino acids. Trimming removed 2 bases at V and 0 bases at J, with 11 bases between. Germline values: CDR1 MDHEN, CDR2 SYDVKM. The CDR3 sequence is CASSLITGDSNQPQHF. In DNA form, the CDR3 reads TGTGCCAGCAGTTTAATCACAGGAGATAGCAATCAGCCCCAGCATTTT.

The chain uses TRBV7-8 and TRBJ2-3, with 11 bases identical to TRBD2. V lost 0 bases to trimming and J lost 6 bases; unmatched junction nucleotides: 2. The CDR3 covers 15 residues. Germline V lookup: CDR1 SGHVS, CDR2 FQNEAQ. CDR3 nucleotides: TGTGCCAGCAGCTTAGCTAGCGGGAGGGCCGATACGCAGTATTTT. Translated, it gives CASSLASGRADTQYF.

The genes are TRBV6-1 and TRBJ1-5; D may be TRBD1 (5 bases). CDR1 MNHNS and CDR2 SASEGT come from the germline V gene. The CDR3 spans 15 residues. V gave up 8 bases and J gave up 4 bases, with 18 bases separating them. The CDR3 sequence is CASSGDSPPNQPQHF. The CDR3 nucleotides are TGTGCCAGCTCGGGGGACTCTCCTCCAAATCAGCCCCAGCATTTT.

This clonotype showed up many times. The genes are TRBV28 and TRBJ2-5; possibly TRBD2 for D (6 bases). There are 16 residues in the CDR3. Germline V gene data show CDR1 as MDHEN and CDR2 as SYDVKM. Trimming left V 2 bases short and J 2 bases short, with 15 bases between. The DNA of the CDR3 is TGTGCCAGCAGTTTAGTAGGGAGGAGGGGACAAGAGACCCAGTACTTC. This translates into CASSLVGRRGQETQYF.

Details on this clonotype: A read error may explain this, as a much larger clone is one base away. The CDR3 ends on some other residue instead of the conserved phenylalanine or tryptophan, so this is likely a read error. This sequence joins TRBV6-5 and TRBJ2-6, with D unresolved. V was pared by 0 bases and J by 2 bases, with 8 bases between. Germline-derived CDR1 and CDR2 are MNHEY and SVGAGI. CDR3 size: 16 residues. Here the CDR3 DNA reads TGTGCCAGCAGTTACTCAAATGGGGCTGGGGCCAACGTCCTGACTCTC. Translating it yields CASSYSNGAGANVLTL.

V and J are TRBV30 and TRBJ1-1, with TRBD1 as a possible D gene (5 bases). The CDR3 length is 15 residues. V was pared by 3 bases and J by 2 bases, with 16 bases between. Germline V gene lookup returns CDR1 GTSNPN and CDR2 SVGIG (reference sequence). The CDR3 sequence is CAWRDPGGLNTEAFF. CDR3 sequence (DNA): TGTGCCTGGAGGGACCCCGGGGGACTCAACACTGAAGCTTTCTTT.